Given below is one TCR beta chain in context. This entry belongs to a study of shared clonotypes between healthy human individuals. Naivety among CD8 cells was defined by CD45RO negativity and positive CCR7 selection, thereby excluding terminally differentiated effector memory CD45RA+ cells. Trimming removed 0 bases at V and 5 bases at J, with 12 bases between. CDR1 is SGDLS, CDR2 YYNGEE, per germline. This CDR3 comprises 14 residues. This table comes from immunoSEQ multiplex PCR, and its TCRdb copy is limited to in-frame clones, with some not included. The data contain about 2,200,000 clones, about 93% of them singletons.

Sample: naive CD8+ T cells from PBMCs. The rearrangement links TRBV9 to TRBJ2-7, with D possibly matching TRBD1 (5 bases). The TCR sequence derives from a man younger than 35 in good health. Some clones in this sample may be carry-over from other donors' samples. CDR3 DNA: TGTGCCAGCAGCGTAGGGGTACAGGCCCACGAGCAGTACTTC. It codes for CASSVGVQAHEQYF.